These T cell receptor beta chains were read from a single sample in a study of long-term antiretroviral therapy in people with HIV. Sequencing was performed with immunoSEQ multiplex PCR; in TCRdb, only in-frame clones are kept and a portion is missing. This sample has over 25,000 clones; 78% occur once, and the top ten carry 7.5% to 10%. The source was unsorted PBMCs, collected 1.5 years before starting antiretroviral therapy. The receptors stem from a man aged 18 to 29 with HIV. Both conserved end residues are part of each CDR3. Each record gives: V gene, D gene, clone size, J gene, CDR3 DNA, CDR3 protein. D genes are given only for firm matches. Some rows have no size entry. The others give once, few or many, or a class for an expanded clone.

TRBV13	TRBD2	NA	TRBJ2-7	TGTGCCAGCAGCCCGGGGGCTAGCGGGGACTACGAGCAGTACTTC	CASSPGASGDYEQYF
TRBV2	NA	NA	TRBJ1-2	TGTGCCACCTTAGGGGGGAACCCTAACTATGGCTACACCTTC	CATLGGNPNYGYTF
TRBV6-5	NA	NA	TRBJ1-2	TGTGCCAGCAGTTCCGATCCTGGGGTGGGAAGCTATGGCTACACCTTC	CASSSDPGVGSYGYTF
TRBV7-9	TRBD1	NA	TRBJ1-5	TGTGCCAGCAGCCCCGGGACAGACAATCAGCCCCAGCATTTT	CASSPGTDNQPQHF
TRBV18	TRBD1	NA	TRBJ2-7	TGTGCCAGCTCGCCCGGTCTTCTAGGACAGGCTACCAACGAGCAGTACTTT	CASSPGLLGQATNEQYF
TRBV4-2	TRBD2	NA	TRBJ2-1	TGTGCCAGCAGCCCTCGGACTAGCGGGGAAAGTGAGCAGTTCTTC	CASSPRTSGESEQFF
TRBV28	NA	NA	TRBJ2-1	TGTGCCAGCAGTTTCCGTGAGCAGTTCTTC	CASSFREQFF
TRBV19	NA	NA	TRBJ2-7	TGTGCCAGTAGTGCTATACAGGGCTCCTACGAGCAGTACTTC	CASSAIQGSYEQYF
TRBV9	TRBD1	once	TRBJ1-6	TGTGCCAGCAGCAGGGGGCTATCACCCCTCCACTTT	CASSRGLSPLHF
TRBV4-3	TRBD2	once	TRBJ2-1	TGCGCCAGCAGCCAAGATACTAGCGGGGCAGTCTACAATGAGCAGTTCTTC	CASSQDTSGAVYNEQFF
TRBV5-1	NA	NA	TRBJ2-1	TGCGCCAGTGGGGGCGGGAGAGGTGGGAATGAGCAGTTCTTC	CASGGGRGGNEQFF
TRBV28	TRBD2	NA	TRBJ2-3	TGTGCCAGCAGCCGAATCGACCGGACTAGCGTCTACGTTGTCGATACGCAGTATTTT	CASSRIDRTSVYVVDTQYF
TRBV6-5	NA	NA	TRBJ2-7	TGTGCCAGCAGTTCCGACTTCTACGAGCAGTACTTC	CASSSDFYEQYF
TRBV18	NA	NA	TRBJ1-4	TGTGCCAGCTCACCACAAGATGCAACTAATGAAAAACTGTTTTTT	CASSPQDATNEKLFF
TRBV4-2	TRBD2	NA	TRBJ2-7	TGTGCCAGCAGCCAAGATCTCCCCTCTAGCGGGGGTTCCTACGAGCAGTACTTC	CASSQDLPSSGGSYEQYF
TRBV27	NA	large	TRBJ2-1	TGTGCCAGCAGTTTAGGGGACCTATACAATGAGCAGTTCTTC	CASSLGDLYNEQFF
TRBV4-1	TRBD2	few	TRBJ2-2	TGCGCCAGCAGCCAAGCTAGCGGAAACACCGGGGAGCTGTTTTTT	CASSQASGNTGELFF
TRBV5-6	NA	few	TRBJ2-2	TGTGCCAGCGGGACTGTATCAGGGGAGCTGTTTTTT	CASGTVSGELFF
TRBV2	NA	NA	TRBJ2-2	TGTGCCAGCACGGGGACGGGGGCTCACACCGGGGAGCTGTTTTTT	CASTGTGAHTGELFF
TRBV5-1	NA	few	TRBJ1-1	TGCGCCAGCAGTTACCTCGACAGGAACACTGAAGCTTTCTTT	CASSYLDRNTEAFF
TRBV9	NA	NA	TRBJ1-1	TGTGCCAGCAGCAGTACGAACACTGAAGCTTTCTTT	CASSSTNTEAFF
TRBV11-2	NA	NA	TRBJ2-7	TGTGCCAGCCGGGTATGGTCCGGCTCCTACGAGCAGTACTTC	CASRVWSGSYEQYF
TRBV5-5	TRBD2	NA	TRBJ2-7	TGTGCCAGCAGCGGCGCGGGTGGCGGGAGGGCCTCCGAGCAGTACTTC	CASSGAGGGRASEQYF